This passage covers 5 T cell receptor beta chains from one sample sequenced in a study of identical twins. TCRdb passed the 5' RACE reads through MiXCR, listing each CDR3 protein once. This table holds about 690,000 distinct CDR3 sequences, around 21% found once. The same data also went into a second study, on T cells expressing NK-cell markers.

The sequencing input was PBMCs. Source of these receptors: a woman aged 18-29 years in good health.

This clonotype was detected ten times or more. This rearrangement joins TRBV12-3 or TRBV12-4 to TRBJ1-6; tentative D call: TRBD1 (5 bases). CDR3 length: 16 amino acids. V gave up 2 bases and J gave up 10 bases, with 18 bases separating them. The CDR3: CASSLRAIGARSPLHF. The CDR3 DNA reads as TGTGCCAGCAGTTTAAGGGCCATAGGGGCGAGGTCACCCCTCCACTTT.

CDR3 residues: CASSFMGDGGSPLHF. The CDR3 DNA reads TGTGCCAGCAGCTTTATGGGAGACGGTGGGTCACCCCTCCACTTT. The chain recombines TRBV7-9 with TRBJ1-6, with no clear D. The CDR3 covers 15 residues. The germline V and J ends were trimmed by 3 bases and 10 bases, with 16 bases remaining between them. Germline V lookup: CDR1 SEHNR, CDR2 FQNEAQ (reference sequence).

This clonotype was seen at least ten times. At one end, the junction sequence differs from germline, possibly due to a read error. V gene TRBV7-2 combines with J gene TRBJ1-5; 7 bases match TRBD1. The CDR3 runs to 15 residues. Germline assignment: CDR1 SGHTA and CDR2 FQGNSA. CDR3 DNA: TGTGCCAGCAGCCTAGCAGGGGGTAGCAATCAGCCCCAGCATTTT. This gives the protein CASSLAGGSNQPQHF.

This clonotype was seen a handful of times. The V gene is TRBV20-1, the J gene TRBJ2-1; 7 bases map to TRBD2. CDR3 length equals 11 residues. V dropped 6 bases and J dropped 6; count of bases not matched to a gene: 2. Germline V gene lookup returns CDR1 DFQATT and CDR2 SNEGSKA (reference sequence). The CDR3 DNA is TGCAGTGCGACTAGCCGCAATGAGCAGTTCTTC. It is translated as CSATSRNEQFF.

The rearrangement joins TRBV20-1 to TRBJ1-5; a possible D gene is TRBD1 (5 bases). Germline-derived CDR1 and CDR2 are DFQATT and SNEGSKA (reference sequence). The CDR3 covers 12 residues. Trimming cost V 3 bases and J 4 bases, with 7 bases left between them. CDR3 in amino acids: CSASGGNQPQHF. Here the CDR3 DNA reads TGCAGTGCTAGTGGGGGTAATCAGCCCCAGCATTTT.